One sample yielded the 32 T cell receptor beta chains listed below, sequenced in a study of cytomegalovirus exposure and HLA in healthy donors. It was with 60 Vbeta and 13 Jbeta primers that the PCR ran. The assay was immunoSEQ multiplex PCR, and TCRdb's table has in-frame clones only and misses some. Counted here are 95,000 or so clones, approximately 80% occurring once; the ten biggest clones make up approximately 4.2%. The source material was PBMCs. These receptor sequences come from a woman between 65 and 79 years old in good health and CMV-seropositive.

The chain is built from TRBV7-9 and TRBJ2-7; D is possibly TRBD1 (6 bases). CDR3 length: 14 amino acids. Germline-derived CDR1 and CDR2 are SEHNR and FQNEAQ (reference sequence). V was clipped by 4 bases and J by 0 bases, with 10 bases between them. The CDR3 DNA reads as TGTGCCAGCAGCTCCCGGGACAACTCCTACGAGCAGTACTTC. Residues: CASSSRDNSYEQYF.

This sequence joins TRBV5-1 and TRBJ2-5; possibly TRBD1 for D (6 bases). Germline values: CDR1 SGHRS, CDR2 YFSETQ. The CDR3 is 13 amino acids. V lost 2 bases and J lost 5, with 10 bases in between. Here the CDR3 DNA reads TGCGCCAGCAGCTTACAGGGTGCGGAGACCCAGTACTTC. Encoded protein: CASSLQGAETQYF.

The chain is built from TRBV7-9 and TRBJ2-3, with D perhaps matching TRBD2 (5 bases). Germline CDR1 is SEHNR and CDR2 is FQNEAQ (reference sequence). This CDR3 has 14 amino acids. Between the trimmed V and J ends, which lost 2 bases and 5 bases, there was a span of 11 bases. This CDR3 reads CASSLLSAGDTQYF. CDR3 sequence (DNA): TGTGCCAGCAGCTTACTCTCTGCGGGAGATACGCAGTATTTT.

The CDR3 region is CASRGTSNTNSPLHF. CDR3 nucleotide sequence: TGTGCCAGCAGGGGCACATCGAATACTAATTCACCCCTCCACTTT. The chain combines TRBV27 with TRBJ1-6, with D hard to call. From germline, CDR1 is MNHEY and CDR2 SMNVEV (reference sequence). This CDR3 contains 15 residues. V lost 6 bases, J lost 6 bases, and 15 bases lay in between.

This rearrangement joins TRBV5-5 to TRBJ1-3; D might be TRBD1 (6 bases). The CDR3 loop spans 15 amino acids. Germline V gives CDR1 SGHKS, CDR2 YYEKEE (reference sequence). Trimming took off 0 bases at V and 1 base at J, with 8 bases between the two ends. The CDR3 loop reads CASSLATGSGNTIYF. The CDR3 coding sequence is TGTGCCAGCAGCTTGGCAACAGGGTCTGGAAACACCATATATTTT.

A few counts support this clone. The rearrangement links TRBV15 to TRBJ1-2; 8 bases match TRBD1. The CDR3 is 12 amino acids. CDR1 LNHNV and CDR2 YYDKDF come from the germline V gene (reference sequence). The junction had 3 bases not matched to a gene; V was cut back by 4 bases and J by 8 bases. The CDR3 is CATSTGGRGYTF. As DNA, the CDR3 is TGTGCCACCAGCACAGGGGGCCGAGGCTACACCTTC.

The chain employs TRBV7-2 and TRBJ2-5; 11 bases agree with TRBD2. Near its end, the DNA agrees better with TRBJ2-7, so the J call may be wrong. The germline gives CDR1 SGHTA, CDR2 FQGNSA. CDR3 length: 15 residues. The CDR3 DNA reads TGTGCCAGCAGCCAGACCGGGACTAGCGGTTACGAGCAGTACTTC. As protein: CASSQTGTSGYEQYF.

V gene TRBV6-4 combines with J gene TRBJ2-5; a weak D match, TRBD2 (5 bases). The CDR3 sequence is 14 residues long. Germline V gene lookup returns CDR1 MRHNA and CDR2 SNTAGT. V gave up 0 bases and J gave up 1 base, with 6 bases separating them. The DNA of the CDR3 is TGTGCCAGCAGTGACTCAGAGGGCCAAGAGACCCAGTACTTC. As protein: CASSDSEGQETQYF.

V and J are TRBV10-3 and TRBJ1-2; unclear D gene. Germline lookup yields CDR1 ENHRY and CDR2 SYGVKD. There are 18 residues in the CDR3. Trimming cost V 2 bases and J 0 bases, with 19 bases left between them. CDR3 loop: CAISEAARTAAANYGYTF. DNA of the CDR3: TGTGCCATCAGTGAGGCGGCCCGAACAGCGGCAGCTAACTATGGCTACACCTTC.

The chain couples TRBV28 to TRBJ2-5; 8 bases line up with TRBD1. This CDR3 is 16 amino acids long. CDR1 and CDR2 from the germline V gene are MDHEN and SYDVKM. Germline trimming cut 5 bases from V and 5 bases from J; bases unmatched to any gene: 13. The CDR3: CASSPSRQGRSETQYF. For the CDR3, the DNA is TGTGCCAGCAGTCCCTCACGACAGGGGCGCTCGGAGACCCAGTACTTC.

This chain connects TRBV6-5 to TRBJ1-2; the D gene is possibly TRBD1 (5 bases). The germline V gene has CDR1 MNHEY and CDR2 SVGAGI. There are 16 residues in the CDR3. Trimming took off 2 bases at V and 3 bases at J, with 16 bases between the two ends. As DNA, the CDR3 is TGTGCCAGCAGTTACCTGTTAGGGGTTGGGCACTATGGCTACACCTTC. Residues: CASSYLLGVGHYGYTF.

The V gene is TRBV5-1, the J gene TRBJ2-7, with 9 bases that match TRBD1. This CDR3 is 15 amino acids long. Germline CDR1 and CDR2: SGHRS and YFSETQ. J was trimmed by 5 bases and V by 3 bases; bases with no gene match: 9. DNA of the CDR3: TGCGCCAGCAGCTCCCAAGGACAGGGGCGGGACGAGCAGTACTTC. Translation: CASSSQGQGRDEQYF.

This chain connects TRBV2 to TRBJ2-3, with D possibly TRBD2 on 5 matching bases. V was trimmed by 4 bases and J by 9 bases, leaving 11 bases between them. CDR3 length equals 12 residues. CDR1 is SNHLY, CDR2 FYNNEI, per germline. The CDR3 region has the DNA TGTGCCAGCAGTGTCGGAGGTCCAACGCAGTATTTT. Translation: CASSVGGPTQYF. Drawing the rest from reference TRBV2 and TRBJ2-3, the complete variable domain is EPEVTQTPSHQVTQMGQEVILRCVPISNHLYFYWYRQILGQKVEFLVSFYNNEISEKSEIFDDQFSVERPDGSNFTLKIRSTKLEDSAMYFCASSVGGPTQYFGPGTRLTVL.

The V call is TRBV5-6, the J call TRBJ1-2; no clear D. V lost 7 bases and J lost 2, with 12 bases in between. The CDR3 spans 13 residues. Germline V gene data show CDR1 as SGHDT and CDR2 as YYEEEE. CDR3 in DNA: TGTGCCAGCGCCCCAGGCTTCAACTATGGCTACACCTTC. It encodes CASAPGFNYGYTF.

The chain couples TRBV7-6 to TRBJ2-2; possible D gene TRBD1, 6 bases. Between the trimmed V and J ends, which lost 2 bases and 5 bases, there was a span of 15 bases. The CDR3 consists of 16 residues. Looked up from germline, CDR1 is SGHVS and CDR2 is FNYEAQ. The CDR3 sequence: CASSLQGLSGTGELFF. The CDR3 DNA reads TGTGCCAGCAGCTTACAGGGGTTATCGGGTACCGGGGAGCTGTTTTTT.

J is TRBJ2-7 and V is TRBV5-1; 7 nucleotides agree with TRBD2. CDR3 length: 16 amino acids. The junction had 13 bases not matched to a gene; V was cut back by 2 bases and J by 5 bases. Germline CDR1 reads SGHRS; CDR2 reads YFSETQ. The CDR3 region is CASSFLSSGQRNEQYF. In DNA form, the CDR3 reads TGCGCCAGCAGCTTCCTGTCTAGCGGCCAACGCAACGAGCAGTACTTC.

The sample holds one count of this clone. This chain connects TRBV7-8 to TRBJ2-5, with 8 bases that match TRBD2. The end of the DNA fits TRBJ2-7 better, so the J call may be wrong. The CDR3 has 14 residues. Germline V CDR1 and CDR2: SGHVS, FQNEAQ. The CDR3 loop reads CASSFAGGGYEQYF. The CDR3 DNA reads as TGTGCCAGCAGCTTCGCGGGAGGTGGCTACGAGCAGTACTTC.

This chain connects TRBV29-1 to TRBJ2-1; no reliable D call. The CDR3 loop spans 14 amino acids. Trimming took 4 bases from V and 7 from J, leaving 17 bases between them. Germline CDR1 is SQVTM and CDR2 is ANQGSEA. The CDR3 DNA reads TGCAGCGTTGTGGTTAGGCCCTCCGGGAATGAGCAGTTCTTC. Translation: CSVVVRPSGNEQFF.

CDR3 amino acids: CASSQDTWGWGGNEKLFF. CDR3 sequence (DNA): TGTGCCAGCAGCCAAGATACGTGGGGCTGGGGGGGTAATGAAAAACTGTTTTTT. This chain connects TRBV14 to TRBJ1-4; D is perhaps TRBD1 (5 bases). The CDR3 is 18 amino acids. Germline CDR1 and CDR2: SGHDN and FVKESK. V lost 0 bases, J lost 4 bases, and 18 bases lay in between.

The CDR3 DNA reads TGTGCCAGCAGCAAATCCCTACTTCGGACAGGGGGCAGTTCAGAGACCCAGTACTTC. Translated, it gives CASSKSLLRTGGSSETQYF. The chain uses TRBV21-1 and TRBJ2-5; the table calls TRBD1, which could not be checked here. TRBV21-1 is a pseudogene segment. The CDR3 has 19 amino acids.

V is TRBV7-2 and J is TRBJ1-5, with D unclear. The CDR3 is 12 residues long. Germline V gene data show CDR1 as SGHTA and CDR2 as FQGNSA. With 5 bases removed from V and 5 bases from J, the gap between germline ends came to 7 bases. The CDR3 DNA reads TGTGCCAGCAGCCTGTTTGATCAGCCCCAGCATTTT. This encodes CASSLFDQPQHF. The complete variable domain, with remaining parts taken from reference TRBV7-2 and TRBJ1-5, reads GAGVSQSPSNKVTEKGKDVELRCDPISGHTALYWYRQSLGQGLEFLIYFQGNSAPDKSGLPSDRFSAERTGGSVSTLTIQRTQQEDSAVYLCASSLFDQPQHFGDGTRLSIL.

The genes are TRBV7-2 and TRBJ2-3, with 9 bases aligning to TRBD2. CDR1 is SGHTA and CDR2 is FQGNSA in the germline V gene. The CDR3 has 15 residues. V lost 7 bases and J lost 5; bases outside the gene matches: 10. The CDR3 nucleotides read TGTGCCAGCACCTCCTCCGTACTAGCGGGAGATACGCAGTATTTT. Translated, it gives CASTSSVLAGDTQYF.

Notes on this clone: Compared with germline, one end of the junction differs, possibly owing to a read error. The V call is TRBV7-9, the J call TRBJ2-2; TRBD2 matches 12 bases. The CDR3 totals 19 residues. The germline V gene encodes CDR1 SEHNR and CDR2 FQNEAQ (reference sequence). CDR3: CSSSSPRLAGVKNTGELFF. Written as DNA, the CDR3 is TGTTCCAGCAGCTCCCCGCGACTAGCGGGAGTTAAGAACACCGGGGAGCTGTTTTTT. Full variable domain (rest looked up from reference TRBV7-9 and TRBJ2-2): DTGVSQNPRHKITKRGQNVTFRCDPISEHNRLYWYRQTLGQGPEFLTYFQNEAQLEKSRLLSDRFSAERPKGSFSTLEIQRTEQGDSAMYLCSSSSPRLAGVKNTGELFFGEGSRLTVL.

The chain couples TRBV2 to TRBJ2-2; TRBD1 might be the D (6 bases). Trimming cost V 4 bases and J 2 bases, with 20 bases left between them. The CDR3 covers 18 residues. Looked up from germline, CDR1 is SNHLY and CDR2 is FYNNEI. The CDR3 DNA reads as TGTGCCAGCAGTGGGGGGCAGGGAAATTCCCAAAACACCGGGGAGCTGTTTTTT. Amino acids: CASSGGQGNSQNTGELFF. The variable domain in full, completed from reference TRBV2 and TRBJ2-2, reads EPEVTQTPSHQVTQMGQEVILRCVPISNHLYFYWYRQILGQKVEFLVSFYNNEISEKSEIFDDQFSVERPDGSNFTLKIRSTKLEDSAMYFCASSGGQGNSQNTGELFFGEGSRLTVL.

This sequence joins TRBV28 and TRBJ2-2, with 8 bases matching TRBD2. This CDR3 comprises 16 residues. The V gene's germline CDR1 is MDHEN and CDR2 SYDVKM. The trim removed 1 base at V and 4 bases at J, leaving 5 bases unmatched. The CDR3, as DNA: TGTGCCAGCAGTTTATCGACGGGAGGGCCCACCGGGGAGCTGTTTTTT. This gives the protein CASSLSTGGPTGELFF. The full variable domain, rest sourced from reference TRBV28 and TRBJ2-2, is DVKVTQSSRYLVKRTGEKVFLECVQDMDHENMFWYRQDPGLGLRLIYFSYDVKMKEKGDIPEGYSVSREKKERFSLILESASTNQTSMYLCASSLSTGGPTGELFFGEGSRLTVL.

The V gene is TRBV7-9, the J gene TRBJ2-5; 7 bases line up with TRBD1. CDR1 and CDR2 from the germline V gene are SEHNR and FQNEAQ (reference sequence). There are 15 residues in the CDR3. Trimming removed 4 bases from V and 5 bases from J; junction bases left unmatched: 10. The CDR3 protein is CASSYSGTAGETQYF. CDR3 nucleotide sequence: TGTGCCAGCAGCTACTCCGGGACAGCCGGGGAGACCCAGTACTTC. The whole variable domain, filled in from reference TRBV7-9 and TRBJ2-5, reads DTGVSQNPRHKITKRGQNVTFRCDPISEHNRLYWYRQTLGQGPEFLTYFQNEAQLEKSRLLSDRFSAERPKGSFSTLEIQRTEQGDSAMYLCASSYSGTAGETQYFGPGTRLLVL.

The V gene is TRBV4-2, the J gene TRBJ2-1, with 8 positions matching TRBD1. This CDR3 has 18 residues. CDR1 and CDR2 (germline): LGHNA, YNFKEQ. The J segment lost 4 bases and the V segment lost 4 bases, leaving 15 bases of the junction unmatched. The CDR3 sequence: CASSPASLGTGIYNEQFF. CDR3 bases: TGTGCCAGCAGCCCAGCCAGTCTGGGGACAGGAATTTACAATGAGCAGTTCTTC.

V gene TRBV19 combines with J gene TRBJ2-2; TRBD2 is a possible D gene (6 bases). Trimming cost V 8 bases and J 5 bases, with 27 bases left between them. CDR3 size: 18 residues. CDR1 is LNHDA and CDR2 is SQIVND in the germline V gene (reference sequence). CDR3 bases: TGTGCCAGTTTATCGGGATTAAAGGGCGAACGGGGGACCGGGGAGCTGTTTTTT. This encodes CASLSGLKGERGTGELFF.

This clone is a singleton in its sample. The rearrangement joins TRBV25-1 to TRBJ2-5; 7 positions match TRBD2. The CDR3 has 14 residues. J lost 3 bases, V lost 1 base, and 2 bases had no gene match. Germline V CDR1 and CDR2: MGHDK, SYGVNS. The CDR3 sequence: CASSEFAGEETQYF. CDR3 coding DNA: TGTGCCAGCAGTGAATTCGCGGGAGAAGAGACCCAGTACTTC.

The chain is built from TRBV11-1 and TRBJ2-7; D possibly corresponds to TRBD2 (6 bases). The germline gives CDR1 SGHAT, CDR2 FQDESV (reference sequence). Trimming took 6 bases from V and 1 from J, leaving 10 bases between them. This CDR3 region has 13 residues. The CDR3 sequence is CASSPGLSYEQYF. CDR3 nucleotides: TGTGCCAGCAGTCCGGGACTGTCCTACGAGCAGTACTTC.

V is TRBV5-7 and J is TRBJ2-1; 8 bases align to TRBD2. TRBV5-7 is labeled an ORF, and its function is uncertain. With 5 bases clipped from V and 4 bases from J, the junction kept 11 bases outside the gene matches. The CDR3 extends over 16 amino acids. This chain's CDR3 is CASRPPTERGYNEQFF. CDR3 bases: TGTGCCAGCAGACCCCCAACGGAGCGGGGGTACAATGAGCAGTTCTTC.

The J gene is TRBJ2-2, the V gene TRBV28, with TRBD2 matching 9 bases. The CDR3 loop spans 16 amino acids. CDR1 is MDHEN and CDR2 is SYDVKM in the germline V gene. Trimming cost V 6 bases and J 3 bases; bases outside gene matches: 8. CDR3 protein: CASRGGQREDTGELFF. CDR3 in DNA: TGTGCCAGCAGGGGGGGGCAGCGGGAGGACACCGGGGAGCTGTTTTTT.